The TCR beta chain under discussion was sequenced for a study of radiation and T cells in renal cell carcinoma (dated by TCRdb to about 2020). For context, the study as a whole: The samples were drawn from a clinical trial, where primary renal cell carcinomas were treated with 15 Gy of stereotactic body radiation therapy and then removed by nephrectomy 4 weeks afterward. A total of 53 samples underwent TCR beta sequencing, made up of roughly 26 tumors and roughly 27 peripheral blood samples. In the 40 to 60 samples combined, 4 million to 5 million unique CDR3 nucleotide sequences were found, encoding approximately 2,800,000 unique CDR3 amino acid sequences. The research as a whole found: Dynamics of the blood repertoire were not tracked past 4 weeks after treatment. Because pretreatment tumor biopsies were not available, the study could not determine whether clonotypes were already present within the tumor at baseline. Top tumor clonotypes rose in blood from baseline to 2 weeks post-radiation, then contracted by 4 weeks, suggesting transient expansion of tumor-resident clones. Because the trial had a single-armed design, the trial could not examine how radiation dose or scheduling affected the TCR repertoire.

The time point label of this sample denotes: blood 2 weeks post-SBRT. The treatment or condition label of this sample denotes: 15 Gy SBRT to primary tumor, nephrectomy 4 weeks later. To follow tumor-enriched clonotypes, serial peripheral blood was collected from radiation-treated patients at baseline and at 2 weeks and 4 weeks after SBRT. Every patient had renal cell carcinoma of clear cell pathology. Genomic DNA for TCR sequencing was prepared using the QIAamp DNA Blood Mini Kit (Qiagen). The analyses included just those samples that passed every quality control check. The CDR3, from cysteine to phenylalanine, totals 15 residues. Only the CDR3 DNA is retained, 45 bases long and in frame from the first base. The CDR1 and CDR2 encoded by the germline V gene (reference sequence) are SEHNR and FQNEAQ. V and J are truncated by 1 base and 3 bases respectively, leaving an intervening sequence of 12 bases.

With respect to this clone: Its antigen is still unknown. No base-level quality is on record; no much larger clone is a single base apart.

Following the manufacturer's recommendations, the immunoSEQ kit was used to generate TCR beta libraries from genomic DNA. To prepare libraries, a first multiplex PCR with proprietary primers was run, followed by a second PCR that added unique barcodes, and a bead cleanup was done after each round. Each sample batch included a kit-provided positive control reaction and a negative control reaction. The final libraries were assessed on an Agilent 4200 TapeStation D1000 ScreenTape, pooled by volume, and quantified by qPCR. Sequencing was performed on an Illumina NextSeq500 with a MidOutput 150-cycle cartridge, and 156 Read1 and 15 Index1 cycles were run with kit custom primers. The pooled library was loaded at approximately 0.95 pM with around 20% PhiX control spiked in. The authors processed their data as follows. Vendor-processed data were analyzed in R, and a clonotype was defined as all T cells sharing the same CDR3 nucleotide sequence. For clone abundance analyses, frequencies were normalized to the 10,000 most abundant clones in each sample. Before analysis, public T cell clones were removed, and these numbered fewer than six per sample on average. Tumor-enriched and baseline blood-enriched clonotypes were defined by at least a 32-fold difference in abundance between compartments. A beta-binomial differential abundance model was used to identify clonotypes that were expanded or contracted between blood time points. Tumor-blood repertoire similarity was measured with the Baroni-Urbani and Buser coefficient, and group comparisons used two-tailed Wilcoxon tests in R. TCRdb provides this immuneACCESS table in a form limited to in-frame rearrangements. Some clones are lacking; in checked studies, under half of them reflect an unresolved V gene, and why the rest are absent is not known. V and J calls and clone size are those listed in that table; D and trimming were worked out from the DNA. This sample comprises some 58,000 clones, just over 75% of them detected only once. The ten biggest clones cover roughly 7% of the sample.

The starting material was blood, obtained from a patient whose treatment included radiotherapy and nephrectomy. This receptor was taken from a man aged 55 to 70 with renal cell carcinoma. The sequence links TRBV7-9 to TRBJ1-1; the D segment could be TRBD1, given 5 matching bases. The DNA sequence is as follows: TGTGCCAGCAGCTTAGGAGGGGCGGGGGACACTGAAGCTTTCTTT. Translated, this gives CASSLGGAGDTEAFF.